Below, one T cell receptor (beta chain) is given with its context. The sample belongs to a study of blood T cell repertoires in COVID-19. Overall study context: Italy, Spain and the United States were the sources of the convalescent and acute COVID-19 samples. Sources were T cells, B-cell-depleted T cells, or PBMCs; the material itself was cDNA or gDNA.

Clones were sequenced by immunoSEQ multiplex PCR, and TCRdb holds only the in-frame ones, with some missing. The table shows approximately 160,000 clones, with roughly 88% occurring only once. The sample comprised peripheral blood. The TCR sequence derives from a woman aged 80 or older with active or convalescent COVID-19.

The CDR3 bases are TGCGCCAGCAGCTTGGCCCCGGGGGGCAACGGCGGGGAGCTGTTTTTT. Amino acids: CASSLAPGGNGGELFF. The rearrangement uses TRBV5-1 and TRBJ2-2, with D perhaps matching TRBD2 (7 bases). This CDR3 is 16 amino acids long. Germline V gene data show CDR1 as SGHRS and CDR2 as YFSETQ. Between the trimmed V and J ends, which lost 0 bases and 7 bases, there was a span of 16 bases.